One and the same sample provided the 10 T cell receptor beta chains below, sequenced in a study of cytomegalovirus exposure and HLA in healthy donors. This PCR relied on a set of 60 Vbeta primers and 13 Jbeta primers. TCRdb keeps only in-frame clones here, not all; method: immunoSEQ multiplex PCR. The sample includes tens of thousands of clones. Input material: PBMCs. All receptors come from a woman aged 25 to 39 in good health and CMV-seropositive.

CDR3 nucleotides: TGTGCCTCTGAGCAGGGCTCCTACAATGAGCAGTTCTTC. Protein product: CASEQGSYNEQFF. The chain has TRBV30 and TRBJ2-1, with D perhaps TRBD1 (5 bases). The germline CDR1 and CDR2 sequences are GTSNPN and SVGIG (reference sequence). This CDR3 has 13 residues. The V gene lost 7 bases and the J gene lost 0 bases, with 10 bases spanning the gap.

The chain links TRBV2 to TRBJ1-4, with 7 positions matching TRBD1. Germline lookup yields CDR1 SNHLY and CDR2 FYNNEI. V was pared by 5 bases and J by 5 bases, with 2 bases of the junction left unmatched. The CDR3 length is 13 residues. The CDR3 protein is CASSMTGNEKLFF. The CDR3 coding sequence is TGTGCCAGCAGTATGACAGGGAATGAAAAACTGTTTTTT.

The gene calls are TRBV6-5 and TRBJ2-3; 13 bases are shared with TRBD2. This CDR3 is 16 amino acids long. The trim removed 4 bases at V and 6 bases at J, leaving 7 bases unmatched. The germline CDR1 and CDR2 sequences are MNHEY and SVGAGI. CDR3 sequence reads: CASSSGTSGAGDTQYF. The CDR3 DNA is TGTGCCAGCAGTTCGGGGACTAGCGGGGCCGGGGATACGCAGTATTTT.

The V gene is TRBV6-1, the J gene TRBJ1-2, with TRBD1 matching over 7 bases. The junction had 13 bases not matched to a gene; V was cut back by 5 bases and J by 7 bases. The CDR3 runs to 15 residues. The germline V gene has CDR1 MNHNS and CDR2 SASEGT. CDR3 DNA sequence: TGTGCCAGCAGTCCCCTGGACAGGAAGGTGGGTGGCTACACCTTC. It yields the protein CASSPLDRKVGGYTF.

The chain recombines TRBV7-9 with TRBJ2-1; 7 bases map to TRBD2. CDR1 SEHNR and CDR2 FQNEAQ come from the germline V gene (reference sequence). The CDR3 totals 15 residues. V lost 0 bases, J lost 5 bases, and 4 bases stayed unmatched. The CDR3 nucleotides read TGTGCCAGCAGCTTAGCCGGGAGGCCCGACAATGAGCAGTTCTTC. This translates into CASSLAGRPDNEQFF.

This chain joins TRBV18 and TRBJ2-3; D is possibly TRBD2 (6 bases). Trimming took off 0 bases at V and 6 bases at J, with 13 bases between the two ends. The CDR3 length is 15 residues. CDR1 KGHSH and CDR2 LQKENI come from the germline V gene. CDR3 bases: TGTGCCAGCTCACCACCTCTGTCTAGCGACGATACGCAGTATTTT. Translated, it gives CASSPPLSSDDTQYF.

The chain combines TRBV30 with TRBJ2-7; the D gene is possibly TRBD1 (5 bases). Trimming removed 4 bases at V and 6 bases at J, with 16 bases between. The CDR3 length is 13 residues. The germline V gene encodes CDR1 GTSNPN and CDR2 SVGIG (reference sequence). The CDR3 coding sequence is TGTGCCTGGAACGAGCAGGGTGTTGGCGAGCAGTACTTC. It encodes CAWNEQGVGEQYF.

CDR3 nucleotides: TGTGCCAGCAGCAACCGTAGGGGGTTCCAAGAGACCCAGTACTTC. Translated: CASSNRRGFQETQYF. The chain links TRBV28 to TRBJ2-5; a possible D gene is TRBD1 (6 bases). Germline CDR1 and CDR2: MDHEN and SYDVKM. V was trimmed by 6 bases and J by 1 base, leaving 15 bases between them. The CDR3 length is 15 residues.

The CDR3 reads CSVVIAGYTDTQYF. In nucleotides, the CDR3 is TGCAGCGTTGTAATCGCGGGATACACAGATACGCAGTATTTT. The gene calls are TRBV29-1 and TRBJ2-3, with D perhaps TRBD2 (6 bases). The CDR3 is 14 residues long. Looked up from germline, CDR1 is SQVTM and CDR2 is ANQGSEA. Trimming removed 4 bases from V and 2 bases from J, with 13 bases in between.

By frequency, this clone registers large. The chain links TRBV27 to TRBJ2-3, with TRBD2 matching over 10 bases. J lost 3 bases, V lost 3 bases, and 6 bases had no gene match. The germline V gene encodes CDR1 MNHEY and CDR2 SMNVEV (reference sequence). The CDR3 covers 16 residues. The DNA for the CDR3 is TGTGCCAGCAGTTTCCCAACTAGCGGGATAACAGATACGCAGTATTTT. Its protein is CASSFPTSGITDTQYF.